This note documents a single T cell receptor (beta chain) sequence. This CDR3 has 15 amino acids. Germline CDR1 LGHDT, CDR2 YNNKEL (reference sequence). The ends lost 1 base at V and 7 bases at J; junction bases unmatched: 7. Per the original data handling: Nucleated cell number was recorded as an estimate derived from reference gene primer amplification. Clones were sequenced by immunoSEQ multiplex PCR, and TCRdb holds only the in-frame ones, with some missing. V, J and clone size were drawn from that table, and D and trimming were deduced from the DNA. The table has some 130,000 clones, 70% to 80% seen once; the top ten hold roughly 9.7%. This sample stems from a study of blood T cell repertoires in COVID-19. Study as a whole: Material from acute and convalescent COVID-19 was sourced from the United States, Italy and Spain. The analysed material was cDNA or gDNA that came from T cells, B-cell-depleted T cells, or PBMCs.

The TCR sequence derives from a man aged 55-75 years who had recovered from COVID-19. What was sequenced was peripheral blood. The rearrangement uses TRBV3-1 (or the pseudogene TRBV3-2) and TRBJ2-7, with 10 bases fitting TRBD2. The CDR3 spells CASSQGLAGAWEQYF. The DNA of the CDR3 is TGTGCCAGCAGCCAAGGTCTAGCGGGAGCATGGGAGCAGTACTTC.